This is a list of T cell receptor beta chains from one sample in a study of Ad26.COV2.S vaccination and SARS-CoV-2 variants. Assay: immunoSEQ multiplex PCR; the TCRdb copy retains only in-frame clones and omits some. The table shows hundreds of thousands of clones, with approximately 89% occurring only once. The input for sequencing was peripheral blood, taken in a trial of Ad26.COV2.S vaccine versus placebo. The source is a person aged 18-65 years who received the Ad26.COV2.S COVID-19 vaccine or a placebo. Both conserved end residues are part of each CDR3. Fields, in order: D gene, J gene, V gene, clone size, CDR3 protein, CDR3 DNA. The D gene is left open where the match is weak. Size tells how often a clone was seen (once, few, many) or the class of an expanded clone, and some rows leave it out.

>TRBD1|TRBJ2-1|TRBV7-3|-
CASSLGTDYNEQFF
TGTGCCAGCAGCTTGGGGACAGACTACAATGAGCAGTTCTTC
>TRBD1|TRBJ1-1|TRBV5-1|-
CASSDDGTAEAFF
TGCGCCAGCAGCGATGATGGGACAGCCGAAGCTTTCTTT
>TRBD2|TRBJ2-1|TRBV6-5|-
CASSSLAGENEQFF
TGTGCCAGCAGTTCTCTAGCGGGAGAGAATGAGCAGTTCTTC
>TRBD2|TRBJ2-3|TRBV4-3|-
CASSPTLAGGGDTQYF
TGCGCCAGCAGCCCAACTCTAGCGGGGGGTGGGGATACGCAGTATTTT
>-|TRBJ2-1|TRBV7-3|-
CASSLTVFYNEQFF
TGTGCCAGCAGCTTAACGGTGTTCTACAATGAGCAGTTCTTC
>-|TRBJ2-7|TRBV15|-
CATSREPALPSYEQYF
TGTGCCACCAGCAGAGAGCCGGCATTACCCTCCTACGAGCAGTACTTC
>TRBD1|TRBJ1-4|TRBV4-1|-
CASSQGPRDREGIEKLFF
TGCGCCAGCAGCCAAGGCCCCCGGGACAGGGAAGGGATAGAAAAACTGTTTTTT
>TRBD1|TRBJ1-2|TRBV7-9|-
CASSFGTATLYGYTF
TGTGCCAGCAGCTTCGGGACAGCGACCCTCTATGGCTACACCTTC
>-|TRBJ1-4|TRBV5-1|few
CASSLAAASSPEKLFF
TGCGCCAGCAGCTTGGCCGCTGCCTCCTCACCTGAAAAACTGTTTTTT
>-|TRBJ2-4|TRBV9|-
CASSVGGGSGYIQYF
TGTGCCAGCAGCGTAGGAGGTGGGAGTGGGTACATTCAGTACTTC
>-|TRBJ2-3|TRBV5-1|-
CASSMGLRTDTQYF
TGCGCCAGCAGCATGGGTTTGCGCACAGATACGCAGTATTTT
>-|TRBJ2-3|TRBV7-2|-
CASSLGTGINTQYF
TGTGCCAGCAGCTTAGGCACAGGGATAAATACGCAGTATTTT
>-|TRBJ1-4|TRBV2|-
CASRAGGANEKLFF
TGTGCCAGCAGAGCCGGGGGGGCTAATGAAAAACTGTTTTTT
>-|TRBJ1-1|TRBV6-6|few
CASTRQPENTEAFF
TGTGCCAGCACCCGACAGCCAGAGAACACTGAAGCTTTCTTT
>-|TRBJ2-5|TRBV4-2|-
CASSQGGGTETQYF
TGTGCCAGCAGCCAGGGGGGCGGGACAGAGACCCAGTACTTC
>TRBD1|TRBJ1-1|TRBV30|once
CAWTRDRGWLANTEAFF
TGTGCCTGGACCCGGGACAGGGGATGGTTGGCCAACACTGAAGCTTTCTTT
>-|TRBJ2-1|TRBV7-3|-
CASSTYNYNEQFF
TGTGCCAGCAGCACATATAACTACAATGAGCAGTTCTTC
>-|TRBJ1-4|TRBV3-1/TRBV3-2|-
CASSQDHGGTNEKLFF
TGTGCCAGCAGCCAAGATCACGGGGGAACTAATGAAAAACTGTTTTTT
>-|TRBJ1-1|TRBV4-2|-
CASSQGTPGTEAFF
TGTGCCAGCAGCCAAGGCACCCCGGGGACTGAAGCTTTCTTT
>-|TRBJ1-6|TRBV11-2|-
CASSLVPGRGTNSPLHF
TGTGCCAGCAGCTTAGTCCCCGGGCGGGGAACTAATTCACCCCTCCACTTT
>-|TRBJ2-1|TRBV4-2|-
CASSQDVRDGYNEQFF
TGTGCCAGCAGCCAAGATGTCCGGGACGGCTACAATGAGCAGTTCTTC
>-|TRBJ2-7|TRBV6-5|-
CASSYRGRGYEQYF
TGTGCCAGCAGTTACAGGGGCAGGGGCTACGAGCAGTACTTC
>-|TRBJ1-4|TRBV12-3/TRBV12-4|-
CASSLGYNEKLFF
TGTGCCAGCAGCCTGGGGTATAATGAAAAACTGTTTTTT
>-|TRBJ1-1|TRBV6-1|-
CASSEARGLEAFF
TGTGCCAGCAGTGAAGCAAGGGGCCTTGAAGCTTTCTTT
>-|TRBJ2-5|TRBV11-3|-
CASSLDRKETQYF
TGTGCCAGCAGCTTAGACCGGAAAGAGACCCAGTACTTC
>TRBD1|TRBJ2-2|TRBV3-1/TRBV3-2|-
CASSQSDRRGELFF
TGTGCCAGCAGCCAATCGGACAGGCGGGGGGAGCTGTTTTTT
>-|TRBJ2-1|TRBV14|once
CASSRPDSYYPYNEQFF
TGTGCCAGCAGCCGTCCGGACAGTTACTACCCCTACAATGAGCAGTTCTTC
>TRBD1|TRBJ2-7|TRBV5-1|-
CASSFDGGQGGPEQYF
TGCGCCAGCAGCTTCGACGGGGGACAGGGGGGTCCCGAGCAGTACTTC
>-|TRBJ1-4|TRBV2|once
CASRGDNEKLFF
TGTGCCAGCAGGGGCGATAATGAAAAACTGTTTTTT
>TRBD1|TRBJ1-1|TRBV5-8|few
CASSRTGQGNTEAFF
TGTGCCAGCAGCCGGACAGGGCAAGGGAACACTGAAGCTTTCTTT
>TRBD1|TRBJ1-2|TRBV4-3|-
CASSQGSGGFYGYTF
TGCGCCAGCAGCCAAGGGTCAGGGGGGTTCTATGGCTACACCTTC
>-|TRBJ1-4|TRBV6-5|-
CAGNLTNRLSEKLFF
TGTGCGGGCAATTTAACTAACAGATTGTCGGAAAAACTGTTTTTT
>-|TRBJ2-5|TRBV3-1/TRBV3-2|-
CASSPGSPPLQETQYF
TGTGCCAGCAGCCCCGGCAGCCCTCCCCTTCAAGAGACCCAGTACTTC
>-|TRBJ2-1|TRBV28|-
CASSALIIGTYNEQFF
TGTGCCAGCAGTGCTCTAATAATAGGGACCTACAATGAGCAGTTCTTC
>-|TRBJ1-6|TRBV7-9|-
CASSPWGVNSPLHF
TGTGCCAGCAGCCCCTGGGGGGTTAATTCACCCCTCCACTTT